This T cell receptor (beta chain) stems from a study of blood T cell repertoires in COVID-19. Study overall: Acute-phase and convalescent COVID-19 samples originated in the United States, Italy and Spain. PBMCs, B-cell-depleted T cells, or T cells were the source of the cDNA or gDNA that made up the material.

As processed by the authors: Counts of nucleated cells, estimated from reference gene primer amplification, were obtained. The data were produced by immunoSEQ multiplex PCR, yet TCRdb's version contains in-frame clones alone and is incomplete. The V and J calls and clone size are taken from that table; D and trimming were inferred from the DNA. The sample holds some 50,000 clones, nearly 90% seen once. This CDR3 is built from 16 residues. The V gene end was trimmed by 0 bases and the J gene end by 7 bases; junction bases not matched to a gene: 9. Germline V gene data show CDR1 as SGHRS and CDR2 as YFSETQ.

The chain is built from TRBV5-1 and TRBJ2-5, with 10 bases matching TRBD1. The source material was peripheral blood. This receptor was obtained from a man in his fifties or sixties with acute or convalescent COVID-19. CDR3 loop: CASSLDFARDRGTQYF. The DNA of the CDR3 is TGCGCCAGCAGCTTGGATTTCGCGCGGGACAGGGGGACCCAGTACTTC.